This TCR beta chain was retrieved from a study of OX40 agonist ivuxolimab in advanced cancers. The study in broad terms: Ivuxolimab was an agonistic, fully human IgG2 monoclonal antibody directed against OX40 (CD134), a costimulatory receptor. Intravenous ivuxolimab was administered to patients every 2 weeks at six dose levels: 0.01, 0.1, 0.3, 1.5, 3 and 10 mg/kg. Among the roughly 52 dose-escalation patients, some 20 had hepatocellular carcinoma, 15 or so melanoma, 9 renal cell carcinoma and 9 head and neck cancer. The dose-escalation cohort was roughly 87% male with a mean age of roughly 62 years, ranging from roughly 20 to 80. Prior anti-PD-1, anti-PD-L1 or anti-CTLA-4 therapy was permitted, and checkpoint inhibitors had been received by about 44% of dose-escalation patients. Partial responses occurred in three dose-escalation patients, of whom one had hepatocellular carcinoma and two had cutaneous melanoma. Peripheral TCRbeta sequencing was intended to test whether TCR sequence diversity was altered and clonal T-cell expansion was caused by ivuxolimab. The paper describes the monotherapy dose-escalation part (N = 52 patients) of the phase I trial of ivuxolimab. Overall study results and their limits: The antigen specificity of the peripheral T cells that underwent clonal expansion was not determined. At doses of 0.1 to 3.0 mg/kg, clonal expansion of both CD4+ and CD8+ blood T cells was observed from baseline to week 6. Low levels of normalized T-cell clonal expansion were also seen in some nonresponding patients. On average, CD8+ T cells showed more expanded clones than CD4+ T cells after ivuxolimab. In the 0.1-3.0 mg/kg groups, partial responders were among the patients with the lowest normalized peripheral clonal expansion, particularly in CD8+ T cells.

Patients with a history of autoimmune disease or receiving systemic immunosuppression were excluded from the trial. In every dose cohort, peripheral blood was drawn for TCR sequencing at baseline, cycle 4 day 1, and cycle 7 day 1. Samples were obtained from an open-label, multicenter, first-in-human phase I dose-escalation trial of ivuxolimab. Adults with locally advanced or metastatic melanoma, renal cell, hepatocellular, or head and neck squamous cell carcinoma were enrolled in the trial. Before TCR sequencing, CD4+ T cells and CD8+ T cells from peripheral blood were sorted into separate populations. Genomic DNA was isolated from the sorted cells so that the TCRbeta CDR3 region could be sequenced. The immunoSEQ Assay was used to sequence the TCRbeta CDR3 regions. Entries here come from immuneACCESS through TCRdb and include only in-frame sequences with V and J called. Some clones fail to appear in such tables; in the studies checked, an unresolved V gene covers under half of the shortfall, and the cause of the remainder is unknown. The sample contains some 80,000 clones, approximately 90% of them found a single time. The ten largest clonotypes hold 6.5% to 9.5% of the sample.

Concerning this clone: Its antigen has not been determined. Per-base quality was not reported, and no clone a single base away is much larger than it.

CDR1 and CDR2 are drawn from the germline V gene: MGHRA, YSYEKL. Inclusive of the bounding cysteine and phenylalanine, the CDR3 is 19 residues long. Only the CDR3 portion is preserved as DNA: 57 bases, with reading frame beginning at the first base. V is cut back by 1 base and J by 7 bases, with 14 bases in the junction unmatched. The rearranged segments are TRBV4-1 and TRBJ2-1, and 12 junction bases match TRBD2. The source material was CD4+ or CD8+ T cells sorted from blood, sampled in a trial of the OX40 agonist ivuxolimab. The sequence derives from an adult with an advanced solid tumor such as melanoma, head and neck, liver or kidney cancer. The nucleotides are TGCGCCAGCAGCCAAGCGTTGACTAGCGGGGGACCCCGCGGGAATGAGCAGTTCTTC. The translation is CASSQALTSGGPRGNEQFF.